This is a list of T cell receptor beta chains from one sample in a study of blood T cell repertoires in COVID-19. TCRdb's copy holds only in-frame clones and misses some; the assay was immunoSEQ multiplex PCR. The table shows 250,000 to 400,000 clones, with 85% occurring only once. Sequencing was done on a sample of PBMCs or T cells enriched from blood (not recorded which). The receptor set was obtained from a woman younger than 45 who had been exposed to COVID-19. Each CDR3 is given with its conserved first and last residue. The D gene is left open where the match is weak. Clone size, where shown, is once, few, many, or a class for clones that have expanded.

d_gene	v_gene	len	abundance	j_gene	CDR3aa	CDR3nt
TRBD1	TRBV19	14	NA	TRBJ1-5	CASSWGQGGQPQHF	TGTGCCAGTAGCTGGGGACAGGGCGGACAGCCCCAGCATTTT
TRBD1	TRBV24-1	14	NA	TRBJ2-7	CATSDRGQGPEQYF	TGTGCCACCAGTGACCGGGGACAGGGCCCCGAGCAGTACTTC
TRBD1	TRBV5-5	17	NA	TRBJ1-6	CASSSLGGTGNNSPLHF	TGTGCCAGCAGCTCACTAGGTGGGACAGGCAATAATTCACCCCTCCACTTT
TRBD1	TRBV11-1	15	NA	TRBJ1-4	CASSPTDREVEKLFF	TGTGCCAGCAGCCCAACCGACAGGGAGGTTGAAAAACTGTTTTTT
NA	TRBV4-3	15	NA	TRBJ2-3	CASSQAGFGTDTQYF	TGCGCCAGCAGCCAAGCAGGATTCGGCACAGATACGCAGTATTTT
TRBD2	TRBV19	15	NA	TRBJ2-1	CASSIVASGLREQFF	TGTGCCAGTAGTATCGTGGCTAGCGGGTTACGTGAGCAGTTCTTC
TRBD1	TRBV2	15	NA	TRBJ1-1	CASSDPQGAGTEAFF	TGTGCCAGCAGTGACCCACAGGGGGCAGGGACTGAAGCTTTCTTT
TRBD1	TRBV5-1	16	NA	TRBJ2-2	CASSLVPQGDTGELFF	TGCGCCAGCAGCTTGGTACCGCAGGGGGACACCGGGGAGCTGTTTTTT
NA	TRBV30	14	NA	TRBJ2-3	CAWSEDGLSETQYF	TGTGCCTGGAGCGAAGACGGACTTTCCGAGACGCAGTATTTT
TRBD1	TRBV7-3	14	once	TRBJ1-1	CASSSGQGDTEAFF	TGTGCCAGCAGCTCGGGACAGGGGGACACTGAAGCTTTCTTT
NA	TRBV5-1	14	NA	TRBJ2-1	CASSLYSGEGEQFF	TGCGCCAGCAGCTTGTATTCGGGAGAGGGCGAGCAGTTCTTC
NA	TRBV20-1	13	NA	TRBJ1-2	CSASAGSLRGYTF	TGCAGTGCTAGTGCCGGGAGCCTCCGGGGCTACACCTTC
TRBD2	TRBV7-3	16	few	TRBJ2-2	CASSRTSGVNTGELFF	TGTGCCAGCAGTAGGACTAGCGGGGTGAACACCGGGGAGCTGTTTTTT
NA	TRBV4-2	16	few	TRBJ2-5	CASSPRPGGREETQYF	TGTGCCAGCAGCCCCCGTCCCGGAGGCCGGGAGGAGACCCAGTACTTC
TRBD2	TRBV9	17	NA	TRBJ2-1	CASSVNSGGFSYNEQFF	TGTGCCAGCAGCGTAAACAGCGGGGGTTTCTCCTACAATGAGCAGTTCTTC
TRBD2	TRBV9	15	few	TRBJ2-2	CASSVVGTSGRELFF	TGTGCCAGCAGCGTAGTAGGGACTAGCGGGCGGGAGCTGTTTTTT
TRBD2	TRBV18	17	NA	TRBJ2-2	CASSPRSTSGNTGELFF	TGTGCCAGCTCACCACGATCGACTAGCGGGAACACCGGGGAGCTGTTTTTT
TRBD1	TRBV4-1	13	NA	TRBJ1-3	CASSSGGGNTIYF	TGCGCCAGCAGCTCAGGGGGAGGAAACACCATATATTTT
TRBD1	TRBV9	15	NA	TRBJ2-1	CASSFRQGAQNEQFF	TGTGCCAGCAGCTTCCGACAGGGGGCGCAGAACGAGCAGTTCTTC
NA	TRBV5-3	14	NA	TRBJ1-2	CARSLLTGSYGYTF	TGTGCCAGAAGCCTACTTACAGGTTCTTATGGCTACACCTTC
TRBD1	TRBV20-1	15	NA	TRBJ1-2	CSASSGTGKSGGYTF	TGCAGTGCTAGTTCCGGGACAGGGAAATCGGGCGGCTACACCTTC
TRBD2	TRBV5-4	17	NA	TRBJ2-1	CASSSGLAELSYNEQFF	TGTGCCAGCAGCTCAGGACTAGCGGAACTCTCCTACAATGAGCAGTTCTTC
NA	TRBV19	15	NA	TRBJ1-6	CASNPREGQASPLHF	TGTGCCAGTAATCCCAGGGAAGGGCAAGCTTCACCCCTCCACTTT
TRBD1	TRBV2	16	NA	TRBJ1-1	CASRDRGLSLNTEAFF	TGTGCCAGCCGGGACAGGGGGCTTTCCTTGAACACTGAAGCTTTCTTT
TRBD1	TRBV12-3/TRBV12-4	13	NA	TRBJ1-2	CASSTGALYGYTF	TGTGCCAGCAGTACAGGGGCCCTTTATGGCTACACCTTC
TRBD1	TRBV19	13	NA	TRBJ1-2	CASIGQGDVGYTF	TGTGCCAGTATCGGGCAGGGGGATGTTGGCTACACCTTC